A single T cell receptor (beta chain) is shown here with its context. This sample was included in a study of identical twins. TCRdb recomputed calls from the 5' RACE reads with MiXCR, one row per CDR3 protein. This sample carries more than 400,000 distinct CDR3 sequences, about 16% of them seen once, and the ten largest clones take roughly 0.44%. CDR3 length: 16 residues. CDR1 is SGHDN, CDR2 FVKESK, per germline. V dropped 0 bases and J dropped 3; count of bases not matched to a gene: 5. Donors uniformly comprised healthy Caucasians. The same specimen was also included in a second study, on yellow fever vaccine responses in identical twins.

This TCR was sampled from a woman aged 18-35 years in good health. The chain employs TRBV14 and TRBJ2-1; the match to TRBD2 covers 7 bases. The sample comprised CD4+ T cells sorted from blood. The CDR3: CASSQDRGDLYNEQFF. The CDR3 DNA reads TGTGCCAGCAGCCAAGATCGGGGGGACCTCTACAATGAGCAGTTCTTC.